The 30 T cell receptor beta chains presented below share a single source sample, sequenced in a study of blood T cell repertoires in COVID-19. The repertoire was sequenced with immunoSEQ multiplex PCR; TCRdb's copy has only in-frame clones and lacks some. Of fewer than 350,000 clones listed, less than 85% are singletons. Sequenced material: PBMCs or T cells enriched from blood (not recorded which). These receptors were collected from a woman in her twenties or thirties who had been exposed to COVID-19.

This chain uses TRBV7-9 with TRBJ2-3, with a weak D call TRBD2 (5 bases). The length of the CDR3 is 15 residues. Germline V gene sequence: CDR1 SEHNR, CDR2 FQNEAQ (reference sequence). With 9 bases removed from V and 0 bases from J, the gap between germline ends came to 16 bases. In DNA form, the CDR3 reads TGTGCCAGTCCTTTGTCGGGGTACAGCACAGATACGCAGTATTTT. It is translated as CASPLSGYSTDTQYF.

V and J are TRBV5-1 and TRBJ2-7, with TRBD2 identical over 7 bases. Losses at the gene ends were 0 bases for V and 0 bases for J; bases not matched to a gene: 3. CDR1 is SGHRS and CDR2 is YFSETQ in the germline V gene. CDR3 length: 15 residues. CDR3 region: CASSLGTSHSYEQYF. The DNA for the CDR3 is TGCGCCAGCAGCTTGGGGACTAGTCACTCCTACGAGCAGTACTTC.

This chain uses TRBV7-2 with TRBJ2-3, with D perhaps TRBD1 (6 bases). Looked up from germline, CDR1 is SGHTA and CDR2 is FQGNSA. V lost 5 bases, J lost 5 bases, and 17 bases lay in between. CDR3 length: 15 amino acids. The CDR3 reads CASSPSFTGLDTQYF. CDR3 sequence (DNA): TGTGCCAGCAGCCCTTCCTTTACAGGGTTAGATACGCAGTATTTT.

The chain has TRBV5-1 and TRBJ2-1; 9 bases are a match to TRBD2. The CDR3 extends over 15 amino acids. Trimming cost V 0 bases and J 7 bases; bases outside gene matches: 5. Germline V gene data show CDR1 as SGHRS and CDR2 as YFSETQ. The CDR3 protein is CASSLAGLAGNEQFF. The DNA of the CDR3 is TGCGCCAGCAGCTTGGCCGGTCTAGCGGGGAATGAGCAGTTCTTC.

J is TRBJ2-6 and V is TRBV27; D gene uncertain. CDR3 length: 13 residues. V was cut by 5 bases and J by 3 bases, with 5 bases left in between. The germline V gene encodes CDR1 MNHEY and CDR2 SMNVEV (reference sequence). The CDR3 loop is CASSLSGANVLTF. The CDR3 DNA reads TGTGCCAGCAGTCTCAGTGGGGCCAACGTCCTGACTTTC. The whole variable domain, remainder taken from reference TRBV27 and TRBJ2-6, is EAQVTQNPRYLITVTGKKLTVTCSQNMNHEYMSWYRQDPGLGLRQIYYSMNVEVTDKGDVPEGYKVSRKEKRNFPLILESPSPNQTSLYFCASSLSGANVLTFGAGSRLTVL.

This clone was counted ten times or more. This chain links TRBV24-1 with TRBJ2-1, with 8 bases identical to TRBD2. Germline V gives CDR1 KGHDR, CDR2 SFDVKD. V dropped 2 bases and J dropped 0; count of bases not matched to a gene: 8. This CDR3 region has 18 residues. The CDR3 here is CATSDSGGYSRSYNEQFF. The CDR3 DNA follows: TGTGCCACCAGTGATTCGGGGGGGTATAGCCGCTCCTACAATGAGCAGTTCTTC.

The chain recombines TRBV6-5 with TRBJ1-2; 8 bases align to TRBD1. Germline V gene sequence: CDR1 MNHEY, CDR2 SVGAGI. CDR3 length equals 14 residues. V trimming: 6 bases; J trimming: 4 bases; junction bases outside the gene matches: 7. CDR3 DNA: TGTGCCAGCAGAACAGGGGGAGGGAGCTATGGCTACACCTTC. It yields the protein CASRTGGGSYGYTF.

The rearrangement joins TRBV28 to TRBJ1-1; 9 nucleotides align to TRBD1. The V segment lost 4 bases and the J segment 3 bases; nucleotides outside the gene matches: 0. CDR1 is MDHEN and CDR2 is SYDVKM in the germline V gene. This CDR3 has 13 residues. The CDR3 DNA sequence: TGTGCCAGCAGTTGGACAGGGGACACTGAAGCTTTCTTT. Translation: CASSWTGDTEAFF.

The genes are TRBV19 and TRBJ1-2; D is uncertain. The V and J ends lost 3 bases and 1 base respectively, with 9 bases between them. Germline CDR1 LNHDA, CDR2 SQIVND (reference sequence). CDR3 length: 14 residues. The CDR3 coding sequence is TGTGCCAGTAGTATTGGGCCTTTTAACTATGGCTACACCTTC. Protein product: CASSIGPFNYGYTF. The full variable domain, with the rest looked up from reference TRBV19 and TRBJ1-2, is DGGITQSPKYLFRKEGQNVTLSCEQNLNHDAMYWYRQDPGQGLRLIYYSQIVNDFQKGDIAEGYSVSREKKESFPLTVTSAQKNPTAFYLCASSIGPFNYGYTFGSGTRLTVV.

This clone was detected a few times. The rearrangement joins TRBV10-3 to TRBJ2-1, with 9 bases identical to TRBD2. This CDR3 has 18 residues. J lost 3 bases, V lost 4 bases, and 13 bases had no gene match. The germline gives CDR1 ENHRY, CDR2 SYGVKD. The CDR3 sequence: CAISGASGDPAGYNEQFF. CDR3 DNA: TGTGCCATCAGTGGGGCTAGCGGGGATCCCGCTGGCTACAATGAGCAGTTCTTC.

V and J are TRBV4-2 and TRBJ1-1; D is possibly TRBD1 (5 bases). V was shortened by 4 bases and J by 5 bases, with 20 bases between the two germline ends. Germline CDR1 is LGHNA and CDR2 is YNFKEQ. This CDR3 spans 16 amino acids. Written as DNA, the CDR3 is TGTGCCAGCAGCCCCCCCCTCATCCAGGGTCATACTGAAGCTTTCTTT. It yields the protein CASSPPLIQGHTEAFF.

The rearrangement uses TRBV11-2 and TRBJ2-5, with 8 bases lining up with TRBD2. The CDR3 has 15 residues. From germline, CDR1 is SGHAT and CDR2 FQNNGV. The V gene end was trimmed by 1 base and the J gene end by 2 bases; junction bases not matched to a gene: 3. CDR3: CASSLGGGRQETQYF. The CDR3 DNA follows: TGTGCCAGCAGCTTAGGCGGGGGGAGGCAAGAGACCCAGTACTTC.

The count of this clone is one. The chain recombines TRBV27 with TRBJ2-7, with 7 bases that match TRBD1. This CDR3 is built from 13 residues. V lost 6 bases and J lost 3; bases outside the gene matches: 5. Germline loops: CDR1 MNHEY, CDR2 SMNVEV (reference sequence). The CDR3 loop reads CASSPGTDYEQYF. The DNA for the CDR3 is TGTGCCAGCAGCCCCGGGACAGACTACGAGCAGTACTTC.

The gene calls are TRBV13 and TRBJ1-1; D is unclear. V gave up 2 bases and J gave up 3 bases, with 13 bases separating them. Germline V gene data show CDR1 as PRHDT and CDR2 as FYEKMQ (reference sequence). The CDR3 runs 15 residues. Here the CDR3 reads CASSLKEGLYTEAFF. CDR3 nucleotide sequence: TGTGCCAGCAGCTTAAAAGAGGGCCTGTACACTGAAGCTTTCTTT.

A word on this clone: Other DNA sequences in the same sample also yield this CDR3. The rearrangement joins TRBV18 to TRBJ2-7; the D is unclear. CDR3 length: 12 residues. V was cut by 3 bases and J by 3 bases, with 6 bases left in between. The germline V gene has CDR1 KGHSH and CDR2 LQKENI. The CDR3 here is CASSPGGYEQYF. CDR3 nucleotide sequence: TGTGCCAGCTCACCTGGCGGCTACGAGCAGTACTTC.

The chain links TRBV2 to TRBJ2-5, with TRBD2 identical over 7 bases. This CDR3 comprises 13 residues. Trimming cost V 4 bases and J 5 bases; bases outside gene matches: 4. Germline-derived CDR1 and CDR2 are SNHLY and FYNNEI. The CDR3 nucleotides are TGTGCCAGCAGTGCGGGACTACAGGAGACCCAGTACTTC. Protein: CASSAGLQETQYF.

The rearrangement links TRBV20-1 to TRBJ1-3, with D uncertain. This CDR3 has 11 residues. The V gene's germline CDR1 is DFQATT and CDR2 SNEGSKA (reference sequence). The V end was cut by 1 base, the J end by 5 bases, with 3 bases between. CDR3 nucleotide sequence: TGCAGTGCTAGAGCTAGAAACACCATATATTTT. It translates to CSARARNTIYF.

The chain employs TRBV10-3 and TRBJ1-1, with a possible D match to TRBD1 (5 bases). From germline, CDR1 is ENHRY and CDR2 SYGVKD. V gave up 0 bases and J gave up 4 bases, with 12 bases separating them. This CDR3 spans 15 amino acids. The CDR3 coding sequence is TGTGCCATCAGTGAGTCGACTGTGGGGGGCACTGAAGCTTTCTTT. Translating gives CAISESTVGGTEAFF.

This clone turned up a few times. The chain uses TRBV19 and TRBJ1-5; 8 nucleotides line up with TRBD1. V was pared by 6 bases and J by 2 bases, with 6 bases of the junction left unmatched. From germline, CDR1 is LNHDA and CDR2 SQIVND (reference sequence). The CDR3 contains 15 residues. CDR3 loop: CASRPDRGRNQPQHF. The CDR3 nucleotides are TGTGCCAGTAGACCTGACAGGGGCCGCAATCAGCCCCAGCATTTT.

The rearrangement links TRBV7-9 to TRBJ2-3, with D possibly being TRBD2 (6 bases). The CDR3 has 14 amino acids. Looked up from germline, CDR1 is SEHNR and CDR2 is FQNEAQ (reference sequence). The V gene lost 4 bases and the J gene lost 3 bases, with 11 bases spanning the gap. The CDR3 nucleotides read TGTGCCAGCAGCTCATGGAGGGGAACAGATACGCAGTATTTT. It translates to CASSSWRGTDTQYF.

This rearrangement joins TRBV7-3 to TRBJ2-3, with D maybe TRBD1 (6 bases). The V end was cut by 3 bases, the J end by 11 bases, with 12 bases between. Germline V gene lookup returns CDR1 SGHTA and CDR2 FQGTGA. This CDR3 comprises 12 residues. The CDR3 DNA sequence: TGTGCCAGCAGCTTTTATGGGGACAAGCAGTATTTT. It codes for CASSFYGDKQYF.

The chain employs TRBV18 and TRBJ2-5; D might be TRBD2 (5 bases). In germline, CDR1 is KGHSH, CDR2 LQKENI. This CDR3 contains 15 residues. The V end lost 3 bases, the J end lost 4 bases, and 15 bases lay between the germline ends. This chain's CDR3 is CASSPYSPRGETQYF. The DNA for the CDR3 is TGTGCCAGCTCACCGTACTCTCCACGGGGAGAGACCCAGTACTTC. Supplemented by reference TRBV18 and TRBJ2-5, the full variable domain reads NAGVMQNPRHLVRRRGQEARLRCSPMKGHSHVYWYRQLPEEGLKFMVYLQKENIIDESGMPKERFSAEFPKEGPSILRIQQVVRGDSAAYFCASSPYSPRGETQYFGPGTRLLVL.

The table lists this clone with a few counts. This chain links TRBV5-6 with TRBJ1-2, with D tentatively TRBD1 (5 bases). The V gene's germline CDR1 is SGHDT and CDR2 YYEEEE. CDR3 size: 17 residues. V was pared by 4 bases and J by 0 bases, with 19 bases between. CDR3 nucleotides: TGTGCCAGCAGCCCTATCATCAAGACAGAGTCTAACTATGGCTACACCTTC. Encoded protein: CASSPIIKTESNYGYTF. Variable domain in full (rest from reference TRBV5-6 and TRBJ1-2): DAGVTQSPTHLIKTRGQQVTLRCSPKSGHDTVSWYQQALGQGPQFIFQYYEEEERQRGNFPDRFSGHQFPNYSSELNVNALLLGDSALYLCASSPIIKTESNYGYTFGSGTRLTVV.

This chain joins TRBV7-2 and TRBJ2-2; D ambiguous. Trimming removed 1 base from V and 8 bases from J, with 8 bases in between. The CDR3 has 13 amino acids. Germline assignment: CDR1 SGHTA and CDR2 FQGNSA. The CDR3 is CASSLELSGELFF. The CDR3 DNA sequence: TGTGCCAGCAGCTTAGAACTTTCGGGGGAGCTGTTTTTT. Complete variable domain (other parts from reference TRBV7-2 and TRBJ2-2): GAGVSQSPSNKVTEKGKDVELRCDPISGHTALYWYRQSLGQGLEFLIYFQGNSAPDKSGLPSDRFSAERTGGSVSTLTIQRTQQEDSAVYLCASSLELSGELFFGEGSRLTVL.

The rearrangement links TRBV5-4 to TRBJ2-1; TRBD2 agrees at 9 bases. The germline gives CDR1 SGHNT, CDR2 YYREEE (reference sequence). Unmatched junction bases numbered 10, after V lost 4 bases and J lost 5 bases. This CDR3 contains 16 residues. The CDR3 DNA reads TGTGCCAGCAGCCGAACGGGGCTAGCGGGAAACAATGAGCAGTTCTTC. Its protein is CASSRTGLAGNNEQFF.

This chain joins TRBV4-3 and TRBJ2-2; 8 positions match TRBD2. V lost 0 bases and J lost 0; bases outside the gene matches: 6. The CDR3 runs to 18 residues. The germline V gene encodes CDR1 LGHNA and CDR2 YSLEER. The CDR3 sequence is CASSQEGSGAANTGELFF. The CDR3 nucleotides are TGCGCCAGCAGCCAAGAAGGTAGCGGGGCGGCGAACACCGGGGAGCTGTTTTTT.

The chain recombines TRBV12-3 or TRBV12-4 with TRBJ1-5, with TRBD1 as a possible D gene (5 bases). V lost 7 bases and J lost 5, with 9 bases in between. This CDR3 region has 12 residues. For the CDR3, the DNA is TGTGCCAGCACCTCACAGGATCAGCCCCAGCATTTT. This translates into CASTSQDQPQHF.

The chain is built from TRBV7-3 and TRBJ1-1; D is ambiguous. The CDR3 runs to 13 residues. With 2 bases removed from V and 1 base from J, the gap between germline ends came to 5 bases. The germline V gene encodes CDR1 SGHTA and CDR2 FQGTGA. DNA for the CDR3: TGTGCCAGCAGCTTATACAAGAACACTGAAGCTTTCTTT. The encoded protein is CASSLYKNTEAFF.

The CDR3 is CASSIGLAGDLFF. CDR3 sequence (DNA): TGTGCCAGCAGCATCGGACTAGCGGGAGACTTGTTCTTC. The chain employs TRBV9 and TRBJ2-1; TRBD2 matches 13 bases. Per germline, CDR1 SGDLS and CDR2 YYNGEE. The CDR3 has 13 amino acids. V gave up 4 bases and J gave up 15 bases; unmatched junction bases: 7. Together with reference TRBV9 and TRBJ2-1, the CDR3 gives the full variable domain: DSGVTQTPKHLITATGQRVTLRCSPRSGDLSVYWYQQSLDQGLQFLIQYYNGEERAKGNILERFSAQQFPDLHSELNLSSLELGDSALYFCASSIGLAGDLFFGPGTRLTVL.

This chain connects TRBV5-1 to TRBJ2-7; 11 bases line up with TRBD2. V shed 4 bases, J shed 4 bases, and the junction held 7 bases outside the gene matches. Germline lookup yields CDR1 SGHRS and CDR2 YFSETQ. The CDR3 loop spans 15 amino acids. For the CDR3, the DNA is TGCGCCAGCAGCCCCGGGACTAGCGGTGTGTACGAGCAGTACTTC. Encoded protein: CASSPGTSGVYEQYF.